This T cell receptor (beta chain) was identified in a study of OX40 agonist ivuxolimab in advanced cancers. General notes on the study: The costimulatory receptor OX40 (CD134) was targeted by ivuxolimab, a fully human IgG2 agonistic monoclonal antibody. A male proportion of around 83% and a mean age of 60 years, ranging from about 23 to 79, were recorded for the dose-escalation cohort. Among the roughly 50 dose-escalation patients, about 19 had hepatocellular carcinoma, roughly 15 melanoma, 9 renal cell carcinoma and 9 head and neck cancer. Partial responses occurred in three dose-escalation patients: two with cutaneous melanoma and one with hepatocellular carcinoma. The paper reports the monotherapy dose-escalation portion (N of about 56 patients) of the phase I ivuxolimab trial. Intravenous ivuxolimab was administered to patients every 2 weeks at six dose levels: 0.01, 0.1, 0.3, 1.5, 3 and 10 mg/kg. Prior anti-PD-1, anti-PD-L1 or anti-CTLA-4 therapy was permitted, and checkpoint inhibitors had been received by roughly 40% of dose-escalation patients. Peripheral TCRbeta sequencing aimed to test whether ivuxolimab altered TCR sequence diversity and caused clonal T-cell expansion. The paper's findings and limits, for the study overall: Low levels of normalized T-cell clonal expansion were also seen in some patients who did not respond. Antigen specificity was not determined for the clonally expanded peripheral T cells. At doses of 0.1 to 3.0 mg/kg, clonal expansion of both CD4+ and CD8+ blood T cells was observed from baseline to week 6. Partial responders in the 0.1-3.0 mg/kg groups had among the lowest normalized peripheral clonal expansion, especially among CD8+ T cells. After ivuxolimab, expanded clones were on average more numerous among CD8+ T cells than among CD4+ T cells.

Patients with a history of autoimmune disease or receiving systemic immunosuppression were excluded from the trial. Peripheral blood for TCR sequencing was collected from all dose cohorts at baseline, on cycle 4 day 1, and on cycle 7 day 1. Samples came from an open-label, multicenter, first-in-human phase I dose-escalation trial of ivuxolimab. Adults with locally advanced or metastatic head and neck squamous cell, hepatocellular, melanoma or renal cell carcinoma were enrolled in the trial. Before TCR sequencing, CD4+ T cells and CD8+ T cells from peripheral blood were sorted into separate populations. In the case of this clone: No antigen is known for it. Base quality data are lacking; no much larger clone is found one base away.

Genomic DNA was extracted from sorted cells for sequencing of the TCRbeta CDR3 region. The immunoSEQ Assay was used for sequencing of TCRbeta CDR3 regions. TCRdb took this table from immuneACCESS and kept in-frame rearrangements with V and J called. Such tables lack part of the clones; where checked against another copy, unresolved V genes explain under half of the gap, and the rest is unexplained. The sample table holds around 56,000 clones, of which roughly 77% were seen once. The ten most abundant clones make up 1.2% of the sample. V was cut back by 6 bases and J by 5 bases, leaving a gap of 4 bases between them. The cysteine opens and the phenylalanine closes a CDR3 of 10 amino acids. Only the CDR3 DNA is retained, 30 bases long and in frame from the first base. Via the germline V gene, CDR1 is MNHEY and CDR2 SVGAGI.

The rearrangement joined TRBV6-5 to TRBJ1-2; the D gene is unclear. The sequenced sample was CD4+ or CD8+ T cells sorted from blood, obtained in a trial of the OX40 agonist ivuxolimab. The sequence was obtained from an adult with an advanced solid tumor such as melanoma, head and neck, liver or kidney cancer. The CDR3 in this case is CASSLYGYTF. At the DNA level, the sequence is TGTGCCAGCAGCCTTTATGGCTACACCTTC.